One and the same sample provided the 20 T cell receptor beta chains below, sequenced in a study of cytomegalovirus exposure and HLA in healthy donors. The PCR contained 60 Vbeta and 13 Jbeta primers. TCRdb keeps only in-frame clones here, not all; method: immunoSEQ multiplex PCR. This repertoire shows about 120,000 clones, about 9.4% found once; its top ten account for approximately 6.6%. Sequenced: PBMCs. The receptor source for this set is a woman aged 40 to 50 in good health and CMV-seropositive.

This clone turned up a few times. This rearrangement joins TRBV27 to TRBJ1-2; D unclear. Trimming left V 2 bases short and J 7 bases short, with 11 bases between. This CDR3 contains 13 residues. Per the germline V gene, CDR1 is MNHEY and CDR2 is SMNVEV (reference sequence). CDR3 region: CASSLPGEVGYTF. CDR3 in DNA: TGTGCCAGCAGTTTACCCGGAGAGGTTGGCTACACCTTC.

This rearrangement joins TRBV27 to TRBJ1-1, with D possibly matching TRBD1 (6 bases). V was trimmed by 7 bases and J by 0 bases, leaving 12 bases between them. The CDR3 has 14 amino acids. Germline V gives CDR1 MNHEY, CDR2 SMNVEV (reference sequence). The CDR3 sequence is CASNPTGLNTEAFF. DNA of the CDR3: TGTGCCAGCAATCCTACAGGGCTGAACACTGAAGCTTTCTTT.

This clone was seen only a few times. V is TRBV15 and J is TRBJ2-7; D might be TRBD1 (6 bases). Germline CDR1 reads LNHNV; CDR2 reads YYDKDF (reference sequence). CDR3 length: 14 residues. V lost 0 bases and J lost 3, with 9 bases in between. CDR3 sequence: CATSRDRGNYEQYF. CDR3 DNA: TGTGCCACCAGCAGAGACAGGGGTAACTACGAGCAGTACTTC.

In this sample, this clone turned up a few times. The rearrangement joins TRBV7-6 to TRBJ1-1; 7 nucleotides agree with TRBD1. The length of the CDR3 is 14 residues. Germline V gene data show CDR1 as SGHVS and CDR2 as FNYEAQ. J gave up 4 bases and V 5 bases, and 7 bases lay outside the gene matches. The CDR3 coding sequence is TGTGCCAGCAGCCCCGACAGGGCGAGCACTGAAGCTTTCTTT. This codes for CASSPDRASTEAFF. Full variable domain (missing parts from reference TRBV7-6 and TRBJ1-1): GAGVSQSPRYKVTKRGQDVALRCDPISGHVSLYWYRQALGQGPEFLTYFNYEAQQDKSGLPNDRFSAERPEGSISTLTIQRTEQRDSAMYRCASSPDRASTEAFFGQGTRLTVV.

This clone was recorded a few times. The chain combines TRBV6-5 with TRBJ2-1, with D maybe TRBD2 (7 bases). CDR3 size: 15 residues. V was pared by 0 bases and J by 9 bases, with 15 bases between. The germline gives CDR1 MNHEY, CDR2 SVGAGI. The CDR3 DNA is TGTGCCAGCAGTTACTCGATTGGGGGGGCTAGTGAGCAGTTCTTC. Protein product: CASSYSIGGASEQFF.

The chain carries TRBV5-4 and TRBJ2-2; TRBD2 matches at 8 bases. The CDR3 has 16 residues. V shed 2 bases, J shed 7 bases, and the junction held 10 bases outside the gene matches. Looked up from germline, CDR1 is SGHNT and CDR2 is YYREEE (reference sequence). Written as DNA, the CDR3 is TGTGCCAGCAGCTTAGGTAGCGGGGTGAGAAGCGGGGAGCTGTTTTTT. Encoded protein: CASSLGSGVRSGELFF.

This clone was observed a few times. This chain connects TRBV27 to TRBJ1-2; TRBD1 matches at 9 bases. The junction had 14 bases not matched to a gene; V was cut back by 5 bases and J by 4 bases. The CDR3 length is 17 residues. The V gene's germline CDR1 is MNHEY and CDR2 SMNVEV (reference sequence). CDR3 coding DNA: TGTGCCAGCAGTCCGGGGGGACCGACAGGGGGACCCTATGGCTACACCTTC. This sequence encodes CASSPGGPTGGPYGYTF.

J is TRBJ1-6 and V is TRBV7-8; no definite D call. The V end lost 0 bases, the J end lost 9 bases, and 3 bases lay between the germline ends. The length of the CDR3 is 12 residues. Germline CDR1 is SGHVS and CDR2 is FQNEAQ. As DNA, the CDR3 is TGTGCCAGCAGCTTAGCCGGTTCACCCCTCCACTTT. Translated, it gives CASSLAGSPLHF.

In the case of this clone: The conserved closing phenylalanine or tryptophan is absent in this CDR3, likely reflecting a read error. The gene calls are TRBV5-6 and TRBJ2-3; no definite D call. There are 14 residues in the CDR3. V dropped 0 bases and J dropped 0 bases, with 5 bases sitting between them. Germline values: CDR1 SGHDT, CDR2 YYEEEE. In nucleotides, the CDR3 is TGTGCCAGCAGCTTGGAACGCAGCACAGATACGCAGTATGTT. Amino acids: CASSLERSTDTQYV.

The J gene is TRBJ2-2, the V gene TRBV27, with D perhaps matching TRBD2 (5 bases). V dropped 0 bases and J dropped 6 bases, with 11 bases sitting between them. CDR1 and CDR2 from the germline V gene are MNHEY and SMNVEV (reference sequence). This CDR3 has 15 amino acids. The CDR3 sequence is CASSLSGRAAGELFF. The DNA for the CDR3 is TGTGCCAGCAGTTTATCCGGTAGAGCGGCCGGGGAGCTGTTTTTT.

The CDR3: CASSLDRNQETQYF. The CDR3 DNA reads TGTGCCAGCAGTTTGGACAGAAACCAAGAGACCCAGTACTTC. This rearrangement joins TRBV6-1 to TRBJ2-5, with D tentatively TRBD1 (6 bases). The length of the CDR3 is 14 residues. CDR1 and CDR2 from the germline V gene are MNHNS and SASEGT. Trimming took off 5 bases at V and 0 bases at J, with 10 bases between the two ends.

This clone appeared a few times. The rearrangement joins TRBV5-1 to TRBJ2-4; 10 nucleotides match TRBD1. V was pared by 2 bases and J by 11 bases, with 13 bases of the junction left unmatched. Per germline, CDR1 SGHRS and CDR2 YFSETQ. This CDR3 region has 16 residues. CDR3 region: CASSLPGGTGVSVQYF. The CDR3 DNA reads as TGCGCCAGCAGCTTACCAGGGGGGACAGGGGTTTCCGTTCAGTACTTC.

The chain employs TRBV29-1 and TRBJ1-1; D gene uncertain. The germline V gene encodes CDR1 SQVTM and CDR2 ANQGSEA. Trimming shortened V by 4 bases and J by 0 bases, and 6 bases separated the two germline ends. This CDR3 is built from 12 residues. The CDR3 coding sequence is TGCAGCGTTGGGGCCATGAACACTGAAGCTTTCTTT. This gives the protein CSVGAMNTEAFF.

There are a few counts of this clone. The chain employs TRBV4-1 and TRBJ1-2, with D possibly TRBD1 on 6 matching bases. Trimming pared 1 base from V and 3 bases from J, leaving 18 bases between. The CDR3 sequence is 17 residues long. In germline, CDR1 is MGHRA, CDR2 YSYEKL. The CDR3 is CASSQAVGTIEDYGYTF. The CDR3 nucleotides are TGCGCCAGCAGCCAAGCGGTAGGGACAATAGAAGACTATGGCTACACCTTC.

This clone was observed a few times. The chain uses TRBV7-6 and TRBJ1-2, with D unresolved. Trimming cost V 3 bases and J 8 bases, with 10 bases left between them. This CDR3 is 12 amino acids long. The V gene's germline CDR1 is SGHVS and CDR2 FNYEAQ. CDR3 bases: TGTGCCAGCAGCTTGGCCGGGGAAGGCTACACCTTC. Translating it yields CASSLAGEGYTF.

The chain employs TRBV19 and TRBJ2-7, with D perhaps matching TRBD1 (5 bases). There are 13 residues in the CDR3. Germline V lookup: CDR1 LNHDA, CDR2 SQIVND (reference sequence). V lost 4 bases and J 0 bases, leaving 7 bases between the germline ends. CDR3 nucleotide sequence: TGTGCCAGTAGTACCAGGGACTCCTACGAGCAGTACTTC. Translating it yields CASSTRDSYEQYF.

The sample holds a few counts of this clone. This chain links TRBV28 with TRBJ1-4; D remains ambiguous. In germline, CDR1 is MDHEN, CDR2 SYDVKM. V was trimmed by 6 bases and J by 8 bases, leaving 10 bases between them. CDR3 length: 12 amino acids. This CDR3 reads CASRVSGEKLFF. The CDR3 DNA sequence: TGTGCCAGCAGGGTATCAGGCGAAAAACTGTTTTTT.

V usage is TRBV13 and J usage is TRBJ2-3; 8 bases match TRBD2. The V gene end was trimmed by 7 bases and the J gene end by 5 bases; junction bases not matched to a gene: 11. Germline assignment: CDR1 PRHDT and CDR2 FYEKMQ (reference sequence). This CDR3 region has 15 residues. The CDR3, as DNA: TGTGCCAGCACCGAGCGGGGGCGACAAGTAGATACGCAGTATTTT. Its translation: CASTERGRQVDTQYF. The variable domain in full, with the rest retrieved from reference TRBV13 and TRBJ2-3, is AAGVIQSPRHLIKEKRETATLKCYPIPRHDTVYWYQQGPGQDPQFLISFYEKMQSDKGSIPDRFSAQQFSDYHSELNMSSLELGDSALYFCASTERGRQVDTQYFGPGTRLTVL.

This clone was detected a few times. V is TRBV18 and J is TRBJ2-7; D remains unclear. This CDR3 region has 15 residues. V shed 6 bases and J shed 3 bases, with 18 bases lying between them. CDR1 and CDR2 (germline): KGHSH, LQKENI. Here the CDR3 reads CASSPSKARSYEQYF. The CDR3, as DNA: TGTGCCAGCTCGCCATCTAAAGCTCGGAGCTACGAGCAGTACTTC.

The chain recombines TRBV19 with TRBJ1-2, with D maybe TRBD1 (6 bases). Germline assignment: CDR1 LNHDA and CDR2 SQIVND (reference sequence). Deletions cut 5 bases from V and 8 bases from J, with 18 bases between. The CDR3 covers 14 residues. The CDR3 region has the DNA TGTGCCAGTAGTTTACGCGGGGGCGCTGTGGGCTACACCTTC. This codes for CASSLRGGAVGYTF.